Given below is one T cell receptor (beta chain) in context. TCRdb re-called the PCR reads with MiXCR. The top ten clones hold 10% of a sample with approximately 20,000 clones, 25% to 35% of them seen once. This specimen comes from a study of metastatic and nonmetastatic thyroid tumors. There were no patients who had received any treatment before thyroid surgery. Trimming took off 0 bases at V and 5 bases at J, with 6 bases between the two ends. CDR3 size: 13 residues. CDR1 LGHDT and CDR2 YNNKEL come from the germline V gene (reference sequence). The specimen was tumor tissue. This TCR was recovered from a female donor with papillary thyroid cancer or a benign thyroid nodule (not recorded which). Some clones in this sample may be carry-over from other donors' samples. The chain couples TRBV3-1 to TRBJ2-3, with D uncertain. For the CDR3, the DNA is TGTGCCAGCAGCCAAGAGGCGAGAGATACGCAGTATTTT. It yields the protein CASSQEARDTQYF.